This is a list of T cell receptor beta chains from one sample in a study of CD8 T cells in ankylosing spondylitis. Each CDR3 protein is one row after TCRdb ran MiXCR on the 5' RACE reads. The table lists approximately 190,000 distinct CDR3 sequences, approximately 13% of them singletons. The sequencing sample was made of blood, either unsorted or a sorted T cell fraction (not recorded which). These receptors were taken from a female donor with ankylosing spondylitis or in good health (not recorded which). CDR3s include the opening cysteine and the closing phenylalanine or tryptophan. D genes are given only for firm matches. Size is omitted from some rows. Given values are once, few, many or a class for expanded clones.

TGTGCCAGCGGGGGGAATCCCAATCAGCCCCAGCATTTT,CASGGNPNQPQHF,.,TRBJ1-5,13,TRBV12-3/TRBV12-4,many
TGTGCCAGCAGCCAAGCACCGTGGACAGAGAATGAAAAACTGTTTTTT,CASSQAPWTENEKLFF,.,TRBJ1-4,16,TRBV4-2,many
TGTGCCAGCAGCCTCATGGGACAGAACACTGAAGCTTTCTTT,CASSLMGQNTEAFF,.,TRBJ1-1,14,TRBV3-1,.
TGTGCCAGCAGACCCATCGGACAGTTACTGAATCAGCCCCAGCATTTT,CASRPIGQLLNQPQHF,.,TRBJ1-5,16,TRBV6-2/TRBV6-3,many
TGTGCCAGCAGTTTGGATCAGTGGAAGTCGACGAACACTGAAGCTTTCTTT,CASSLDQWKSTNTEAFF,.,TRBJ1-1,17,TRBV28,many
TGCAGTGCCCCTGACCAGGGCCTCTCCTACGAGCAGTACTTC,CSAPDQGLSYEQYF,.,TRBJ2-7,14,TRBV20-1,few
TGTGCCAGCAGCTTAGAAGAGGGGACTAATGAAAAACTGTTTTTT,CASSLEEGTNEKLFF,.,TRBJ1-4,15,TRBV13,many
TGTGCCAGCAGCAAAGTAGTCTCGGAGACAGGTGACAATGAGCAGTTCTTC,CASSKVVSETGDNEQFF,.,TRBJ2-1,17,TRBV21-1,many
TGCGCCAGCCAGCTTATGGGCAGCACAGATACGCAGTATTTT,CASQLMGSTDTQYF,.,TRBJ2-3,14,TRBV5-1,many
TGTGCCAGCAGCCAACCCAGCGGGAGGGCCGTAGATACGCAGTATTTT,CASSQPSGRAVDTQYF,TRBD2,TRBJ2-3,16,TRBV5-4,many
TGTGCCAGCAGCCGCATTACAGGGACAGGGGGTGGGATGAGTTATGGCTACACCTTC,CASSRITGTGGGMSYGYTF,TRBD1,TRBJ1-2,19,TRBV4-2,few
TGTGCCAGCAGTTACTCCAGGGGGCTGAACACTGAAGCTTTCTTT,CASSYSRGLNTEAFF,TRBD1,TRBJ1-1,15,TRBV6-5,many
TGCAGTGCTAGGTCTAGATACGACGAGCAGTACTTC,CSARSRYDEQYF,.,TRBJ2-7,12,TRBV20-1,.
TGTGCCAGTCGACAGGTGGATAATTCACCCCTCCACTTT,CASRQVDNSPLHF,.,TRBJ1-6,13,TRBV14,few
TGTGCCAGCAGCCTGGGACAGGTTTTGTCCGGAAACACCATATATTTT,CASSLGQVLSGNTIYF,TRBD1,TRBJ1-3,16,TRBV5-5,.
TGTGCCAGCAGCCAAAAGGCGAGCGCGAACCCGGAGCTGTTTTTT,CASSQKASANPELFF,.,TRBJ2-2,15,TRBV3-1,many
TGTGCCAGCAGTGAAGCTAGGAGGGCGTATGAGCAGTTCTTC,CASSEARRAYEQFF,.,TRBJ2-1,14,TRBV2,few
TGTGCCAGCAGTTACAACGAGGCGGGGGGCCCCTACGAGCAGTACTTC,CASSYNEAGGPYEQYF,TRBD2,TRBJ2-7,16,TRBV6-2/TRBV6-3,.
TGCGCCAGCAGCTTGGAGGGGTCCGCAGATACGCAGTATTTT,CASSLEGSADTQYF,.,TRBJ2-3,14,TRBV5-1,.
TGCAGTGCTAGTACAGGGCGCAATCAGCCCCAGCATTTT,CSASTGRNQPQHF,.,TRBJ1-5,13,TRBV20-1,many
TGTGCCAGCAGCCGGGACACTTCACCCCTCCACTTT,CASSRDTSPLHF,.,TRBJ1-6,12,TRBV25-1,many
TGCAGTGCGGAGAGACTAGCGGGATCGGGGTCCAATGAGCAGTTCTTC,CSAERLAGSGSNEQFF,TRBD2,TRBJ2-1,16,TRBV20-1,many
TGTGCCAGCTCACCGAATGAGGGAGGGTGGGCTGAAGCTTTCTTT,CASSPNEGGWAEAFF,.,TRBJ1-1,15,TRBV18,few
TGTGCCAGCAGCTTAACGCACTCCTACGAGCAGTACTTC,CASSLTHSYEQYF,.,TRBJ2-7,13,TRBV7-9,many
TGCGCCAGCAGCTTGGGGAGCGCGAACTACAATGAGCAGTTCTTC,CASSLGSANYNEQFF,.,TRBJ2-1,15,TRBV5-1,many
TGTGTCAGCAGCTTTAACACACGCTACGAGCAGTACTTC,CVSSFNTRYEQYF,.,TRBJ2-7,13,TRBV7-2,.
TGCAGCGTTGCTAGCGGGAGGGACACGGGCACCGGGGAGCTGTTTTTT,CSVASGRDTGTGELFF,TRBD2,TRBJ2-2,16,TRBV29-1,many